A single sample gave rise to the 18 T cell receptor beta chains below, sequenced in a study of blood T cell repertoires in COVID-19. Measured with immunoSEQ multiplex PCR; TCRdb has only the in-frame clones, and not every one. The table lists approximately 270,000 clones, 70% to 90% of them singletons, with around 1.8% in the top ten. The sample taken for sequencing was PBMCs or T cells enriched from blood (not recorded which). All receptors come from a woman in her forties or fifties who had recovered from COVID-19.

CDR3 bases: TGTGCCAGCAGTTTAACGGCGGGAGGGCGTAACGAGCAGTACTTC. It encodes CASSLTAGGRNEQYF. This chain links TRBV28 with TRBJ2-7; 9 bases align to TRBD2. Germline trimming cut 2 bases from V and 5 bases from J; bases unmatched to any gene: 7. The CDR3 is made up of 15 amino acids. Germline V gene lookup returns CDR1 MDHEN and CDR2 SYDVKM.

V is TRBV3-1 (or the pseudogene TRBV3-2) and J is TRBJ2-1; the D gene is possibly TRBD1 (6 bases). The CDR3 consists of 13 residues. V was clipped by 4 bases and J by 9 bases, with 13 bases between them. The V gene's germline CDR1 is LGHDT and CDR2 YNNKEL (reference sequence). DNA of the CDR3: TGTGCCAGCAGCCTGGGGGCTTCTGGTGAGCAGTTCTTC. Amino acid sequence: CASSLGASGEQFF.

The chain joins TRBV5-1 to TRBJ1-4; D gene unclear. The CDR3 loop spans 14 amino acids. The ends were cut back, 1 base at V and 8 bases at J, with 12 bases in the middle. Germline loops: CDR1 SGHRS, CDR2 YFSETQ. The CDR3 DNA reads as TGCGCCAGCAGCTTGAATGGACTAGGAGAAAAACTGTTTTTT. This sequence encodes CASSLNGLGEKLFF. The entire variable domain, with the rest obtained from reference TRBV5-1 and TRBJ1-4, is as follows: KAGVTQTPRYLIKTRGQQVTLSCSPISGHRSVSWYQQTPGQGLQFLFEYFSETQRNKGNFPGRFSGRQFSNSRSEMNVSTLELGDSALYLCASSLNGLGEKLFFGSGTQLSVL.

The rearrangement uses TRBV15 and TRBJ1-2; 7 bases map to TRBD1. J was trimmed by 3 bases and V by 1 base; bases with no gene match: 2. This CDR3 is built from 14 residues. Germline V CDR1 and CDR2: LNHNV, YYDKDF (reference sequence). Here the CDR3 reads CATSRGQGDYGYTF. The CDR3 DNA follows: TGTGCCACCAGCAGAGGACAGGGAGACTATGGCTACACCTTC. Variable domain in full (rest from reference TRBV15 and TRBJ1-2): DAMVIQNPRYQVTQFGKPVTLSCSQTLNHNVMYWYQQKSSQAPKLLFHYYDKDFNNEADTPDNFQSRRPNTSFCFLDIRSPGLGDTAMYLCATSRGQGDYGYTFGSGTRLTVV.

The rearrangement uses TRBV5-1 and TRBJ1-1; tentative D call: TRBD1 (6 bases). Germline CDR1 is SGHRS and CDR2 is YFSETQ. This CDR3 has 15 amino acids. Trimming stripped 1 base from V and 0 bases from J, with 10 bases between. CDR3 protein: CASSLRQGLNTEAFF. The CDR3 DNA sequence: TGCGCCAGCAGCTTGAGGCAGGGGCTGAACACTGAAGCTTTCTTT.

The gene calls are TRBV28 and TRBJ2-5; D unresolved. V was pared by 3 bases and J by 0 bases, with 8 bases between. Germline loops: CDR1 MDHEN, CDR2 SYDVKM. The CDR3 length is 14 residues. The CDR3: CASSLAFYQETQYF. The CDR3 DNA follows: TGTGCCAGCAGTTTGGCCTTTTACCAAGAGACCCAGTACTTC. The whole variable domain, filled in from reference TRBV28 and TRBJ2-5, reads DVKVTQSSRYLVKRTGEKVFLECVQDMDHENMFWYRQDPGLGLRLIYFSYDVKMKEKGDIPEGYSVSREKKERFSLILESASTNQTSMYLCASSLAFYQETQYFGPGTRLLVL.

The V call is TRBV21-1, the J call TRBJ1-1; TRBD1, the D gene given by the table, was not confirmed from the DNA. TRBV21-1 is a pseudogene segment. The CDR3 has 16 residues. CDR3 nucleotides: TGTGCCAGCCCCCAGACCTACAGGAGTAAAAACACTGAAGCTTTCTTT. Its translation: CASPQTYRSKNTEAFF.

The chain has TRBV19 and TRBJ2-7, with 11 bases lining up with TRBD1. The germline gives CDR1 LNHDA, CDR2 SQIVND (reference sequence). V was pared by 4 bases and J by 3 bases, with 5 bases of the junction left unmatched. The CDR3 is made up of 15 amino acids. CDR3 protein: CASSSGTGGIYEQYF. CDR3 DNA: TGTGCCAGTAGTAGTGGGACAGGGGGAATCTACGAGCAGTACTTC.

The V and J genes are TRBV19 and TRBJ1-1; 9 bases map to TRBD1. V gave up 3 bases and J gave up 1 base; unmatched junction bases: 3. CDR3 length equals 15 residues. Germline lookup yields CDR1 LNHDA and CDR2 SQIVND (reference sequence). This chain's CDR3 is CASSMDRGQNTEAFF. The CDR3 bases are TGTGCCAGTAGTATGGACAGGGGACAGAACACTGAAGCTTTCTTT.

CDR3 DNA: TGTGCCGTAGCCAGAGGTTTGGGTGACGAGCAGTTCTTC. This gives the protein CAVARGLGDEQFF. The gene calls are TRBV15 and TRBJ2-1, with D unclear. Germline assignment: CDR1 LNHNV and CDR2 YYDKDF (reference sequence). The CDR3 has 13 amino acids. V lost 11 bases to trimming and J lost 10 bases, with 21 bases between them.

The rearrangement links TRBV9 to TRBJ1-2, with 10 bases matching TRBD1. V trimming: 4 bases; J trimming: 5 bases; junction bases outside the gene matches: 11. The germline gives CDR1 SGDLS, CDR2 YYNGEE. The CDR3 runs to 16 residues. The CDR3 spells CASSTQGTGAIYGYTF. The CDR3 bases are TGTGCCAGCAGCACACAAGGGACAGGGGCTATTTATGGCTACACCTTC.

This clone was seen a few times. CDR3 bases: TGCGCCAGCAGCTTGGTAGGGGCTGTTGGCTATGGCTACACCTTC. The encoded protein is CASSLVGAVGYGYTF. This chain joins TRBV5-1 and TRBJ1-2, with D perhaps matching TRBD1 (5 bases). CDR1 is SGHRS and CDR2 is YFSETQ in the germline V gene. Trimming removed 0 bases from V and 4 bases from J, with 13 bases in between. The CDR3 has 15 residues.

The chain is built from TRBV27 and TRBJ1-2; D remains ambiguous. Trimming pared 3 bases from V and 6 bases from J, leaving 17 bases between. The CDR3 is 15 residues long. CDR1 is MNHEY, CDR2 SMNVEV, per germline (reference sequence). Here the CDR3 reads CASSFEPSRANGYTF. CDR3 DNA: TGTGCCAGCAGTTTTGAGCCCTCGCGAGCCAATGGCTACACCTTC.

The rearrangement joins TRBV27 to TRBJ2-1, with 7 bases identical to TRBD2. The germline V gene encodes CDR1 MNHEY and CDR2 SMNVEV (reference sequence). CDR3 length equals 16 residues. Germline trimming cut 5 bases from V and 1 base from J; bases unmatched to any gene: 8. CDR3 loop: CASSPWGGPSYNEQFF. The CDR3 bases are TGTGCCAGCAGTCCTTGGGGAGGGCCGTCCTACAATGAGCAGTTCTTC.

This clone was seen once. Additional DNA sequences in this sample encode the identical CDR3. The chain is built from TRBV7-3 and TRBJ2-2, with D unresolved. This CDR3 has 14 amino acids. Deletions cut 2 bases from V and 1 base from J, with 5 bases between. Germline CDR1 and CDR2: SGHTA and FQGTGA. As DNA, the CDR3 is TGTGCCAGCAGCTTATCAGGGAACACCGGGGAGCTGTTTTTT. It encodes CASSLSGNTGELFF.

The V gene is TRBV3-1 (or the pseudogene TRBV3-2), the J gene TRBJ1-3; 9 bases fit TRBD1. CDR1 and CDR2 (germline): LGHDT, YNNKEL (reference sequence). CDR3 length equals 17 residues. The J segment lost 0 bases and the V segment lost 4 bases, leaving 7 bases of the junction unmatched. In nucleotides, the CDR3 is TGTGCCAGCAGCCTAAGGACAGGGGATATCTCTGGAAACACCATATATTTT. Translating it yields CASSLRTGDISGNTIYF.

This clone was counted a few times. CDR3 sequence: CASSQSGNQPQHF. The DNA of the CDR3 is TGTGCCAGCAGCCAGAGCGGCAATCAGCCCCAGCATTTT. The V gene is TRBV3-1 (or the pseudogene TRBV3-2), the J gene TRBJ1-5; D is unresolved. V lost 3 bases to trimming and J lost 2 bases, with 5 bases between them. This CDR3 spans 13 amino acids. CDR1 and CDR2 (germline): LGHDT, YNNKEL (reference sequence).

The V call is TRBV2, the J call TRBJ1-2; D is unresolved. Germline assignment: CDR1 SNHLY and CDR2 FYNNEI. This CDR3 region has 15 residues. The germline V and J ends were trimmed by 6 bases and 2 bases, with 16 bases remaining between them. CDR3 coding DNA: TGTGCCAGCAGCCCTTACCTCGACACGAACTATGGCTACACCTTC. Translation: CASSPYLDTNYGYTF.